The clone carrying this TCR beta chain has only a few counts. CDR3 length equals 17 residues. Trimming removed 1 base from V and 1 base from J; junction bases left unmatched: 10. Germline-derived CDR1 and CDR2 are MGHRA and YSYEKL. These data originate in a study of blood T cell repertoires in COVID-19. Generated by immunoSEQ multiplex PCR, the TCRdb table keeps only in-frame clones and is missing some. The sample comprises about 310,000 clones, roughly nine tenths of which are singletons, and 4.5% to 5.5% rests with the top ten. The chain couples TRBV4-1 to TRBJ2-7; 7 nucleotides agree with TRBD2. The sample consisted of PBMCs or T cells enriched from blood (not recorded which). This clonotype originated in a man aged 55 to 70 who had recovered from COVID-19. The CDR3 protein is CASSQGGGSPTSYEQYF. For the CDR3, the DNA is TGCGCCAGCAGCCAAGGGGGGGGGTCCCCTACTTCCTACGAGCAGTACTTC.